The clone carrying this TCR beta chain was found a few times. What it binds is not known. These data come from a study of T-cell memory formation after mild COVID-19. For the study at large: TCR clusters were mostly confined to one donor each. Study-level points and caveats: Clones that contracted clustered mainly in CM and EM if CD4+ and in EMRA if CD8+. That cross-reactive memory joined was suggested by some responding clones appearing in pre-infection memory. What remained unconfirmed was the SARS-CoV-2 specificity of second-wave clones peaking on day 37.

From the 5' RACE reads, TCRdb called clonotypes with MiXCR, one entry per CDR3 protein. Found here are some 250,000 distinct CDR3 sequences, 8.5% to 9.5% of them singletons; the top ten hold roughly a fifth. Trimming took 3 bases from V and 0 from J; bases not matched to a gene: 2. Germline V CDR1 and CDR2: LGHDT, YNNKEL (reference sequence). The CDR3 length is 16 residues. This chain connects TRBV3-1 to TRBJ2-2, with TRBD2 matching 9 bases. Sequencing was carried out using PBMCs or a T cell subset sorted from them (not recorded which). This clonotype originated in a man younger than 35 who had mild COVID-19 (a few samples of this study predate the infection). Cell type and time point are not known. CDR3 sequence reads: CASSQIAGANTGELFF. In nucleotides, the CDR3 is TGTGCCAGCAGCCAGATAGCGGGAGCGAACACCGGGGAGCTGTTTTTT.